This T cell receptor (beta chain) emerged from a study of blood T cell repertoires in COVID-19. Study information: Sample material is recorded as cDNA or gDNA derived from T cells, B-cell-depleted T cells, or PBMCs.

The CDR3 sequence is 15 residues long. The J segment lost 7 bases and the V segment lost 6 bases, leaving 7 bases of the junction unmatched. Germline V gene sequence: CDR1 SEHNR, CDR2 FQNEAQ (reference sequence). As processed by the authors: Amplification from reference gene primers served as the basis for estimated nucleated cell counts. Using immunoSEQ multiplex PCR, the repertoire was profiled, and TCRdb retains in-frame clones only, with some absent. The V and J calls and clone size were taken over from that table, and D and trimming were inferred from the DNA. The sample comprises about 200,000 clones, 81% of which are singletons, and 8.5% to 10% rests with the top ten. Across about two dozen US areas, participants ranged in age from roughly 18 to 95 years. Participants had their cohort set by participant-reported clinical history.

This sequence joins TRBV7-9 and TRBJ1-6; 9 bases map to TRBD1. This clonotype was sampled from a woman in her 50s with acute COVID-19. Sequencing was performed on PBMCs or T cells enriched from blood (not recorded which). The CDR3 sequence is CASRSGTGINSPLHF. For the CDR3, the DNA is TGTGCCAGCAGATCCGGGACAGGGATCAATTCACCCCTCCACTTT.